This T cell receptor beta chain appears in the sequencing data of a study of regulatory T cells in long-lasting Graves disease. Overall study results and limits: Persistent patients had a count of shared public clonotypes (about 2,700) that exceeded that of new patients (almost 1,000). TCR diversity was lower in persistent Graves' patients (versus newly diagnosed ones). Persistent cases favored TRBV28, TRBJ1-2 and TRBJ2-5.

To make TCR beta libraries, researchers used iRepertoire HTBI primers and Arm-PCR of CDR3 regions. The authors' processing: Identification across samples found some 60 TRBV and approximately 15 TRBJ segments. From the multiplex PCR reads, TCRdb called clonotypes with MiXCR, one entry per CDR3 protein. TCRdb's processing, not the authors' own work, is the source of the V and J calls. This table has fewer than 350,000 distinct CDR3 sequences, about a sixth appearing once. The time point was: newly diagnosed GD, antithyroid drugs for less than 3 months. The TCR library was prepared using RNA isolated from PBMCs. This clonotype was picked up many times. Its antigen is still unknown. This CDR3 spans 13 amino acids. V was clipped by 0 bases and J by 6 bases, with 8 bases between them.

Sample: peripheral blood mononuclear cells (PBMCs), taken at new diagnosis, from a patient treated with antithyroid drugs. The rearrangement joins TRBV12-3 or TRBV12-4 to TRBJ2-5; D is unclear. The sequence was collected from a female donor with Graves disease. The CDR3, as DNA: TGTGCCAGCAGTTTAGCAGGGATGAAGACCCAGTACTTC. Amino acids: CASSLAGMKTQYF.